Presented here are 15 T cell receptor beta chains from one specimen sequenced in a study of graft-versus-host responses after intestinal transplantation. Generated by immunoSEQ multiplex PCR, the TCRdb table keeps only in-frame clones and is missing some. Counted here are about 40,000 clones, about 90% occurring once; the ten biggest clones make up 2% to 3%. The starting material was PBMCs, obtained 300 to 320 days after intestinal transplant. Source of these receptors: a human patient who received an intestinal transplant, so some T cells may come from the graft donor.

This rearrangement joins TRBV2 to TRBJ2-1; 12 positions match TRBD1. This CDR3 has 15 amino acids. V trimming: 6 bases; J trimming: 7 bases; junction bases outside the gene matches: 7. Germline loops: CDR1 SNHLY, CDR2 FYNNEI. CDR3 protein: CASSRGQGAGNEQFF. In nucleotides, the CDR3 is TGTGCCAGCAGCCGGGGACAGGGGGCGGGTAATGAGCAGTTCTTC.

The J gene is TRBJ1-3, the V gene TRBV28; the D is unclear. V dropped 2 bases and J dropped 4 bases, with 9 bases sitting between them. From germline, CDR1 is MDHEN and CDR2 SYDVKM. The CDR3 length is 14 residues. The CDR3 reads CASSLKGGGNTIYF. The DNA of the CDR3 is TGTGCCAGCAGTTTAAAGGGAGGAGGAAACACCATATATTTT.

The chain joins TRBV27 to TRBJ2-3, with 8 positions matching TRBD1. CDR3 length: 19 residues. V was pared by 5 bases and J by 2 bases, with 18 bases of the junction left unmatched. Per germline, CDR1 MNHEY and CDR2 SMNVEV (reference sequence). CDR3: CASSPLTGVGGPDTDTQYF. CDR3 sequence (DNA): TGTGCCAGCAGTCCTCTGACAGGGGTGGGGGGACCCGACACAGATACGCAGTATTTT.

This clone was detected only once. The chain links TRBV10-1 to TRBJ2-7; D is perhaps TRBD1 (6 bases). Germline V gene sequence: CDR1 WNHNN, CDR2 SYGVQD (reference sequence). This CDR3 has 14 residues. Trimming left V 2 bases short and J 6 bases short, with 14 bases between. CDR3 sequence: CASSEGRTAREQYF. The CDR3 region has the DNA TGCGCCAGCAGTGAGGGCCGGACAGCTCGCGAGCAGTACTTC.

V usage is TRBV6-1 and J usage is TRBJ1-4; 7 bases line up with TRBD1. Looked up from germline, CDR1 is MNHNS and CDR2 is SASEGT. This CDR3 has 15 residues. Trimming removed 4 bases from V and 6 bases from J; junction bases left unmatched: 8. CDR3 loop: CASSAPGGGYEKLFF. The CDR3 DNA reads as TGTGCCAGCAGTGCCCCAGGGGGGGGTTATGAAAAACTGTTTTTT.

The rearrangement uses TRBV7-3 and TRBJ2-2, with D possibly being TRBD2 (6 bases). Trimming shortened V by 5 bases and J by 6 bases, and 19 bases separated the two germline ends. This CDR3 has 16 amino acids. Germline V gene data show CDR1 as SGHTA and CDR2 as FQGTGA. The CDR3 sequence: CASSALGGFSPGELFF. The CDR3 nucleotides read TGTGCCAGCAGCGCCCTGGGGGGATTTAGTCCCGGGGAGCTGTTTTTT. Drawing the rest from reference TRBV7-3 and TRBJ2-2, the complete variable domain is GAGVSQTPSNKVTEKGKYVELRCDPISGHTALYWYRQSLGQGPEFLIYFQGTGAADDSGLPNDRFFAVRPEGSVSTLKIQRTERGDSAVYLCASSALGGFSPGELFFGEGSRLTVL.

The V and J genes are TRBV10-1 and TRBJ1-1, with 9 positions matching TRBD1. V was pared by 6 bases and J by 3 bases, with 2 bases of the junction left unmatched. This CDR3 is built from 13 residues. From germline, CDR1 is WNHNN and CDR2 SYGVQD (reference sequence). CDR3 sequence reads: CASSGDRDTEAFF. The CDR3 DNA reads as TGCGCCAGCAGCGGGGACAGGGACACTGAAGCTTTCTTT.

V usage is TRBV11-2 and J usage is TRBJ2-5, with 7 bases that match TRBD2. This CDR3 has 14 residues. CDR1 SGHAT and CDR2 FQNNGV come from the germline V gene. Trimming cost V 1 base and J 5 bases; bases outside gene matches: 4. The CDR3 sequence is CASSLGGGSETQYF. CDR3 in DNA: TGTGCCAGCAGCTTAGGCGGGGGTTCGGAGACCCAGTACTTC.

This chain links TRBV5-1 with TRBJ2-1; TRBD2 is a possible D gene (6 bases). Trimming left V 4 bases short and J 0 bases short, with 11 bases between. The CDR3 is 15 residues long. Germline V lookup: CDR1 SGHRS, CDR2 YFSETQ. The DNA for the CDR3 is TGCGCCAGCAGCGTAGCGGTTAGCTCCTACAATGAGCAGTTCTTC. Translated, it gives CASSVAVSSYNEQFF.

This clone was found once. The chain links TRBV6-6 to TRBJ2-7; tentative D call: TRBD1 (5 bases). V dropped 2 bases and J dropped 3 bases, with 8 bases sitting between them. CDR3 length: 13 amino acids. Looked up from germline, CDR1 is MNHNY and CDR2 is SVGAGI (reference sequence). The CDR3 spells CASSYTGVYEQYF. The CDR3 coding sequence is TGTGCCAGCAGTTACACAGGAGTCTACGAGCAGTACTTC.

The rearrangement joins TRBV28 to TRBJ2-2; D is unresolved. The CDR3 runs to 16 residues. Trimming removed 7 bases at V and 4 bases at J, with 19 bases between. The germline gives CDR1 MDHEN, CDR2 SYDVKM. The CDR3 protein is CASTTPRQRTTGELFF. CDR3 coding DNA: TGTGCCAGCACCACCCCCCGGCAGAGAACCACCGGGGAGCTGTTTTTT.

J is TRBJ2-3 and V is TRBV9; D unresolved. This CDR3 comprises 13 residues. V lost 0 bases to trimming and J lost 1 base, with 3 bases between them. Germline values: CDR1 SGDLS, CDR2 YYNGEE. CDR3 DNA sequence: TGTGCCAGCAGCGTAGCAGGCACAGATACGCAGTATTTT. Translating gives CASSVAGTDTQYF.

The chain is built from TRBV10-3 and TRBJ1-1; 7 bases align to TRBD1. Unmatched junction bases numbered 4, after V lost 6 bases and J lost 0 bases. The CDR3 spans 14 residues. Germline lookup yields CDR1 ENHRY and CDR2 SYGVKD. The CDR3 DNA sequence: TGTGCCATCAGGGGGGACAGCATGAACACTGAAGCTTTCTTT. Residues: CAIRGDSMNTEAFF.

The V gene is TRBV18, the J gene TRBJ1-1, with unresolved D. V was trimmed by 0 bases and J by 0 bases, leaving 8 bases between them. Germline CDR1 KGHSH, CDR2 LQKENI. This CDR3 contains 15 residues. The CDR3 spells CASSPPFSLNTEAFF. The CDR3 bases are TGTGCCAGCTCACCACCTTTTTCCCTGAACACTGAAGCTTTCTTT.

The chain combines TRBV2 with TRBJ2-7; D unclear. Germline assignment: CDR1 SNHLY and CDR2 FYNNEI. This CDR3 spans 10 amino acids. Trimming shortened V by 4 bases and J by 4 bases, and 2 bases separated the two germline ends. The CDR3 is CASSVYEQYF. The CDR3 DNA is TGTGCCAGCAGTGTGTACGAGCAGTACTTC.